This T cell receptor beta chain came from a study of human T cells and chemical hapten exposure. V was clipped by 5 bases and J by 5 bases; unmatched bases: 17. The CDR3 runs to 17 residues. Germline V gene data show CDR1 as MNHNS and CDR2 as SASEGT. TCRdb reprocessed the RACE reads with MiXCR, giving one entry per CDR3 protein. The data contain over 100,000 distinct CDR3 sequences, roughly 9% of them singletons. As for time point: healthy volunteer bleed at 2 weeks. Total RNA was isolated from unfractionated whole blood. In this sample, this clonotype turned up many times. The sequenced sample consisted of whole blood. This sequence joins TRBV6-1 and TRBJ2-5, with 7 bases identical to TRBD2. The receptor was derived from a male donor in good health. Some clones in this sample may be carry-over from other donors' samples. The CDR3 nucleotides read TGTGCCAGCAGTAACGCGGGCTCTAGCGGCGGATATGAGACCCAGTACTTC. Encoded protein: CASSNAGSSGGYETQYF.